This is a list of T cell receptor beta chains from one sample in a study of graft-versus-host responses after intestinal transplantation. Some clones are missing from TCRdb's copy, which holds only in-frame ones; the method was immunoSEQ multiplex PCR. The sample shows just over 9,000 clones, roughly 30% of them seen only once. Sequencing was performed on alloreactive CD8+ T cells from a mixed lymphocyte reaction culture, taken before transplantation. The receptors shown here come from a human patient who was an organ donor for intestinal transplantation. Each CDR3 is given with its conserved first and last residue. Fields, in order: V gene, J gene, CDR3 protein.

v_call: TRBV11-3
j_call: TRBJ2-1
cdr3_aa: CASSPRGSYNEQFF

v_call: TRBV19
j_call: TRBJ2-7
cdr3_aa: CASSIAELSPYEQYF

v_call: TRBV18
j_call: TRBJ2-7
cdr3_aa: CASSPDAGTAAPLYEQYF

v_call: TRBV7-8
j_call: TRBJ2-7
cdr3_aa: CASSLVGGLQTSYEQYF

v_call: TRBV7-9
j_call: TRBJ2-1
cdr3_aa: CASSQVLGGYNEQFF

v_call: TRBV5-6
j_call: TRBJ2-7
cdr3_aa: CASSFGTGVGYEQYF

v_call: TRBV2
j_call: TRBJ2-7
cdr3_aa: CASSFGTPSYEQYF

v_call: TRBV11-2
j_call: TRBJ2-1
cdr3_aa: CASSQELLAGVNEQFF

v_call: TRBV7-3
j_call: TRBJ2-7
cdr3_aa: CASSLNPYYEQYF

v_call: TRBV18
j_call: TRBJ1-2
cdr3_aa: CASSPTGTGFGYTF

v_call: TRBV25-1
j_call: TRBJ1-2
cdr3_aa: CASSGQGAKGYTF

v_call: TRBV11-2
j_call: TRBJ1-1
cdr3_aa: CASSPGWRTEAFF

v_call: TRBV2
j_call: TRBJ1-4
cdr3_aa: CASSLQGADNEKLFF

v_call: TRBV28
j_call: TRBJ2-4
cdr3_aa: CASSRYRVWAKNIQYF

v_call: TRBV28
j_call: TRBJ2-7
cdr3_aa: CASSSDSPNDEQYF

v_call: TRBV9
j_call: TRBJ2-1
cdr3_aa: CASSGTSRLLSYNEQFF

v_call: TRBV9
j_call: TRBJ1-2
cdr3_aa: CASSVGGNYGYTF

v_call: TRBV6-5
j_call: TRBJ2-7
cdr3_aa: CASSYTTGGEQYF

v_call: TRBV6-1
j_call: TRBJ2-5
cdr3_aa: CASSDKLESETQYF

v_call: TRBV4-3
j_call: TRBJ2-1
cdr3_aa: CASSQDRQGSYNEQFF

v_call: TRBV5-1
j_call: TRBJ1-4
cdr3_aa: CASSLATGGGEKLFF

v_call: TRBV5-1
j_call: TRBJ2-7
cdr3_aa: CASSLRQGIDEQYF

v_call: TRBV5-6
j_call: TRBJ2-7
cdr3_aa: CASSLLATATEYEQYF

v_call: TRBV5-4
j_call: TRBJ2-1
cdr3_aa: CASSPPTSNEQFF

v_call: TRBV27
j_call: TRBJ2-1
cdr3_aa: CASTERGYNEQFF

v_call: TRBV2
j_call: TRBJ2-3
cdr3_aa: CASRGRLAGFTDTQYF

v_call: TRBV27
j_call: TRBJ1-3
cdr3_aa: CASTPLAGGTIYF

v_call: TRBV2
j_call: TRBJ2-7
cdr3_aa: CASRVPNWDSEQYF

v_call: TRBV6-1
j_call: TRBJ2-1
cdr3_aa: CASSSWLSSYNEQFF

v_call: TRBV4-2
j_call: TRBJ2-7
cdr3_aa: CASSQETEASYEQYF

v_call: TRBV7-9
j_call: TRBJ1-2
cdr3_aa: CASSLARPAYGYTF

v_call: TRBV11-2
j_call: TRBJ2-1
cdr3_aa: CASSLLAGTVDEQFF

v_call: TRBV27
j_call: TRBJ1-5
cdr3_aa: CASSFSSGQPQHF

v_call: TRBV5-1
j_call: TRBJ2-3
cdr3_aa: CASSAGIRMADTQYF

v_call: TRBV6-4
j_call: TRBJ2-3
cdr3_aa: CASSVTSGTDTQYF

v_call: TRBV29-1
j_call: TRBJ1-2
cdr3_aa: CSVGGQEGYTF

v_call: TRBV4-2
j_call: TRBJ2-2
cdr3_aa: CASSQELGSGHGELFF

v_call: TRBV19
j_call: TRBJ1-5
cdr3_aa: CASSIASLTGQPQHF

v_call: TRBV29-1
j_call: TRBJ2-7
cdr3_aa: CSAAPGQGAGEQYF

v_call: TRBV11-3
j_call: TRBJ2-3
cdr3_aa: CASSSPGGYTDTQYF

v_call: TRBV11-2
j_call: TRBJ2-7
cdr3_aa: CASSFGVGDRAYEQYF

v_call: TRBV10-2
j_call: TRBJ2-3
cdr3_aa: CASSDRGELSDTQYF

v_call: TRBV19
j_call: TRBJ2-1
cdr3_aa: CASSIGVYNEQFF

v_call: TRBV6-5
j_call: TRBJ1-6
cdr3_aa: CASSYFYRDNSPLHF

v_call: TRBV19
j_call: TRBJ2-3
cdr3_aa: CASQTLAGFSDTQYF

v_call: TRBV6-5
j_call: TRBJ2-7
cdr3_aa: CASSYSASGAYEQYF

v_call: TRBV7-2
j_call: TRBJ2-3
cdr3_aa: CASSPGDRPSLTDTQYF

v_call: TRBV6-1
j_call: TRBJ2-3
cdr3_aa: CASGRTPGSTDTQYF

v_call: TRBV4-1
j_call: TRBJ1-2
cdr3_aa: CASSSGTRVYGYTF

v_call: TRBV7-8
j_call: TRBJ2-7
cdr3_aa: CASNLPPRGPGHYEQYF

v_call: TRBV6-5
j_call: TRBJ2-7
cdr3_aa: CASSGGGSYEQYF